Listed here is a single T cell receptor (beta chain). Method: immunoSEQ multiplex PCR; TCRdb's copy keeps in-frame clones and lacks some. The table has about 110,000 clones, approximately 81% seen once. The data are from a study of blood T cell repertoires in COVID-19. V was cut by 4 bases and J by 5 bases, with 9 bases left in between. The CDR3 is 13 amino acids. In germline, CDR1 is LNHDA, CDR2 SQIVND (reference sequence). The receptor's source is a human donor in a cohort sampled during active COVID-19. This rearrangement joins TRBV19 to TRBJ1-5; the D gene is possibly TRBD1 (5 bases). The sample comprised peripheral blood. The CDR3 nucleotides are TGTGCCAGTAGTAGGACATACGATCAGCCCCAGCATTTT. It codes for CASSRTYDQPQHF.